The 25 T cell receptor beta chains below were found in one sample sequenced in a study of identical twins. TCRdb ran MiXCR on the 5' RACE reads and lists one entry per CDR3 protein. This sample yields 410,000 or so distinct CDR3 sequences, of which approximately 18% are seen a single time; around 12% belongs to the top ten. The sequencing sample was made of naive T cells sorted from blood. The receptors were sampled from a man aged 50 to 59 in good health.

In this sample, this clonotype turned up many times. The genes are TRBV7-9 and TRBJ2-5; D gene ambiguous. V lost 6 bases and J lost 3, with 17 bases in between. Germline V lookup: CDR1 SEHNR, CDR2 FQNEAQ (reference sequence). The CDR3 runs to 15 residues. CDR3 sequence (DNA): TGTGCCAGCAGACACTACCCGGACCCTAAAGAGACCCAGTACTTC. Its translation: CASRHYPDPKETQYF.

At least ten counts were recorded for this clonotype. This rearrangement joins TRBV5-1 to TRBJ2-5, with 9 bases matching TRBD2. V gave up 0 bases and J gave up 5 bases; unmatched junction bases: 5. The CDR3 is 15 amino acids. Per germline, CDR1 SGHRS and CDR2 YFSETQ. The CDR3 loop reads CASSLAPSGGETQYF. Written as DNA, the CDR3 is TGCGCCAGCAGCTTGGCCCCAAGCGGGGGGGAGACCCAGTACTTC.

This clonotype was seen more than once but under ten times. The chain uses TRBV11-2 and TRBJ2-5; D gene unclear. This CDR3 is 14 amino acids long. The V and J ends lost 5 bases and 7 bases respectively, with 17 bases between them. Germline V gives CDR1 SGHAT, CDR2 FQNNGV. Written as DNA, the CDR3 is TGTGCCAGCAGCGGACGGACCACAGAAGGGACCCAGTACTTC. This codes for CASSGRTTEGTQYF.

This clonotype has more than one count but fewer than ten. The rearrangement uses TRBV12-3 or TRBV12-4 and TRBJ2-7; no firm D call. Trimming cost V 5 bases and J 4 bases, with 12 bases left between them. This CDR3 region has 13 residues. DNA for the CDR3: TGTGCCAGCAGTCATCAAGGCCTTTACGAGCAGTACTTC. This sequence encodes CASSHQGLYEQYF.

There are many counts of this clonotype. The V gene is TRBV11-2, the J gene TRBJ2-5; TRBD1 matches at 8 bases. V was clipped by 3 bases and J by 1 base; unmatched bases: 7. Germline loops: CDR1 SGHAT, CDR2 FQNNGV. The CDR3 contains 16 residues. The CDR3 bases are TGTGCCAGCAGCTTGAGGACAGGGAATTCCCAAGAGACCCAGTACTTC. This translates into CASSLRTGNSQETQYF.

The CDR3 nucleotides are TGTGCCAGCAGTTCGGGACTAGCGGGAAATGAGCAGTTCTTC. Translated: CASSSGLAGNEQFF. This chain links TRBV6-5 with TRBJ2-1; 13 bases line up with TRBD2. The CDR3 is 14 amino acids. Trimming took 4 bases from V and 7 from J; bases not matched to a gene: 1. CDR1 and CDR2 from the germline V gene are MNHEY and SVGAGI.

This chain links TRBV11-3 with TRBJ2-1, with 8 bases lining up with TRBD1. CDR1 SGHNT and CDR2 YENEEA come from the germline V gene. This CDR3 region has 14 residues. V shed 5 bases, J shed 8 bases, and the junction held 8 bases outside the gene matches. The CDR3 loop is CASSGTRGLDEQFF. CDR3 in DNA: TGTGCCAGCAGCGGAACCAGGGGGCTTGATGAGCAGTTCTTC.

This clonotype was counted ten times or more. The gene calls are TRBV4-2 and TRBJ1-2, with TRBD1 matching 7 bases. The CDR3 is made up of 16 amino acids. V shed 0 bases and J 5 bases; nucleotides not matched to a gene: 9. The V gene's germline CDR1 is LGHNA and CDR2 YNFKEQ. The CDR3 DNA follows: TGTGCCAGCAGCCAAGATAGGGGACAGCCTTTTTATGGCTACACCTTC. Amino acids: CASSQDRGQPFYGYTF.

In this sample, this clonotype turned up a few times. V usage is TRBV9 and J usage is TRBJ2-3, with D possibly being TRBD1 (6 bases). The CDR3 spans 15 residues. The germline V gene has CDR1 SGDLS and CDR2 YYNGEE. V was trimmed by 4 bases and J by 1 base, leaving 13 bases between them. CDR3 in amino acids: CASSSTGRGTDTQYF. CDR3 sequence (DNA): TGTGCCAGCAGCTCCACAGGGAGAGGCACAGATACGCAGTATTTT.

The chain uses TRBV12-3 or TRBV12-4 and TRBJ2-2; TRBD1 might be the D (6 bases). Deletions cut 6 bases from V and 6 bases from J, with 14 bases between. The CDR3 extends over 14 amino acids. The CDR3 here is CASRGQTTPGELFF. The CDR3 DNA is TGTGCCAGCAGGGGACAAACGACACCCGGGGAGCTGTTTTTT.

This clonotype was seen ten or more times. V gene TRBV29-1 combines with J gene TRBJ1-2; D is ambiguous. Germline values: CDR1 SQVTM, CDR2 ANQGSEA. V was clipped by 8 bases and J by 4 bases, with 20 bases between them. The CDR3 spans 14 residues. For the CDR3, the DNA is TGCAGCCTTGCAATGGCCAGCGGAACCTATGGCTACACCTTC. Translating gives CSLAMASGTYGYTF.

The chain links TRBV15 to TRBJ2-3; 7 bases agree with TRBD1. In germline, CDR1 is LNHNV, CDR2 YYDKDF (reference sequence). CDR3 length: 15 residues. Trimming removed 9 bases from V and 2 bases from J; junction bases left unmatched: 11. The CDR3 sequence is CATQHRQGVTDTQYF. The CDR3 bases are TGTGCCACACAACATAGACAGGGCGTCACAGATACGCAGTATTTT.

This clonotype occurred many times. The genes are TRBV4-3 and TRBJ1-3, with 8 bases aligning to TRBD1. The length of the CDR3 is 17 residues. The germline CDR1 and CDR2 sequences are LGHNA and YSLEER. V lost 1 base, J lost 3 bases, and 8 bases stayed unmatched. The CDR3 nucleotides are TGCGCCAGCAGCCAAGTCCACAGGGGGATTCGTGGAAACACCATATATTTT. Translation gives CASSQVHRGIRGNTIYF.

This clonotype was seen a single time. A much larger clone differs by one base, so this may be a read error. This chain links TRBV12-3 or TRBV12-4 with TRBJ2-6, with D unclear. This CDR3 has 12 residues. The V gene lost 5 bases and the J gene lost 2 bases, with 1 base spanning the gap. CDR3 bases: TGTGCCAGCAGTACTGGGGCCAACGTCCTGACTTTC. Translated: CASSTGANVLTF.

This clonotype was detected only a few times. The genes are TRBV7-8 and TRBJ2-6; the D is unclear. From germline, CDR1 is SGHVS and CDR2 FQNEAQ. This CDR3 has 15 residues. V lost 5 bases and J 1 base, leaving 9 bases between the germline ends. CDR3 sequence (DNA): TGTGCCAGCAGCCCACGCATGTCTGGGGCCAACGTCCTGACTTTC. Protein sequence: CASSPRMSGANVLTF.

This clonotype was recorded at least ten times. This chain joins TRBV13 and TRBJ1-1, with TRBD1 matching over 7 bases. This CDR3 region has 12 residues. With V trimmed by 2 bases and J by 7 bases, 1 base remained unmatched. CDR1 and CDR2 from the germline V gene are PRHDT and FYEKMQ (reference sequence). This CDR3 is CASSLRQGEAFF. The CDR3 coding sequence is TGTGCCAGCAGCTTACGACAGGGTGAAGCTTTCTTT.

This clonotype was observed a few times. J is TRBJ2-1 and V is TRBV5-1, with D perhaps TRBD1 or TRBD2 (7 bases each). Germline V gene data show CDR1 as SGHRS and CDR2 as YFSETQ. The CDR3 is made up of 16 amino acids. The V and J ends lost 2 bases and 8 bases respectively, with 20 bases between them. DNA of the CDR3: TGCGCCAGCAGCTTAAGCGGGCAGGGGGGGCGCGATGAGCAGTTCTTC. It codes for CASSLSGQGGRDEQFF.

The chain couples TRBV12-3 or TRBV12-4 to TRBJ2-3; perhaps D is TRBD1 or TRBD2 (5 bases each). The germline V and J ends were trimmed by 8 bases and 5 bases, with 14 bases remaining between them. This CDR3 comprises 13 residues. In nucleotides, the CDR3 is TGTGCCAGCGGGCCCCGGGGCAGAGATACGCAGTATTTT. This codes for CASGPRGRDTQYF.

This clonotype was seen a few times. V and J are TRBV5-1 and TRBJ2-1; maybe TRBD2 (6 bases). CDR1 and CDR2 from the germline V gene are SGHRS and YFSETQ. The CDR3 sequence is 15 residues long. Trimming cost V 2 bases and J 5 bases, with 14 bases left between them. The CDR3 bases are TGCGCCAGCAGCTTCCAACTCGGGACTCACAATGAGCAGTTCTTC. Protein sequence: CASSFQLGTHNEQFF.

This clonotype was observed a few times. The junction does not match germline at one end; this may be a read error. The rearrangement joins TRBV20-1 to TRBJ2-5; D is unclear. The CDR3 has 13 amino acids. Germline V gene lookup returns CDR1 DFQATT and CDR2 SNEGSKA (reference sequence). CDR3 amino acids: CSARDGEQEAQYF. CDR3 in DNA: TGCAGTGCTAGAGATGGGGAACAAGAGGCCCAGTACTTC.

This clonotype has just a few counts. The genes are TRBV7-2 and TRBJ1-1; TRBD1 agrees at 7 bases. This CDR3 comprises 14 residues. J was trimmed by 4 bases and V by 4 bases; bases with no gene match: 6. CDR1 is SGHTA, CDR2 FQGNSA, per germline. In DNA, the CDR3 is TGTGCCAGCAGCTCCGCTCAGGGGGTCACTGAAGCTTTCTTT. Translating gives CASSSAQGVTEAFF.

This clonotype was counted at least ten times. The J gene is TRBJ1-3, the V gene TRBV23-1; D is possibly TRBD1 (5 bases). TRBV23-1 belongs to the ORF category, with a function that is uncertain. The V gene lost 3 bases and the J gene lost 0 bases, with 12 bases spanning the gap. This CDR3 region has 16 residues. The CDR3 DNA follows: TGCGCCAGCAGTCATGACAGTATCTACTCTGGAAACACCATATATTTT. Translating it yields CASSHDSIYSGNTIYF.

This clonotype was picked up a small number of times. The rearrangement uses TRBV10-3 and TRBJ1-5; 9 bases are a match to TRBD1. The CDR3 is made up of 16 amino acids. The trim removed 3 bases at V and 4 bases at J, leaving 7 bases unmatched. Germline V gives CDR1 ENHRY, CDR2 SYGVKD. The CDR3 bases are TGTGCCATCAGTGACATTGGACAGGGGTGGAATCAGCCCCAGCATTTT. Translating gives CAISDIGQGWNQPQHF.

This clonotype has at least ten counts. V usage is TRBV4-2 and J usage is TRBJ2-7, with D possibly matching TRBD2 (6 bases). The CDR3 is 15 residues long. V was shortened by 3 bases and J by 2 bases, with 14 bases between the two germline ends. CDR1 is LGHNA and CDR2 is YNFKEQ in the germline V gene. The CDR3 sequence: CASSQAGTPTYEQYF. DNA of the CDR3: TGTGCCAGCAGCCAGGCCGGGACTCCCACCTACGAGCAGTACTTC.

The sample holds a few counts of this clonotype. This chain uses TRBV7-9 with TRBJ2-3; D is unclear. The CDR3 contains 17 residues. Trimming pared 2 bases from V and 0 bases from J, leaving 15 bases between. Germline CDR1 is SEHNR and CDR2 is FQNEAQ (reference sequence). CDR3 sequence (DNA): TGTGCCAGCAGCTTAACCCCGGCGGAGACTAGCACAGATACGCAGTATTTT. Its protein is CASSLTPAETSTDTQYF.